A single sample is the source of the 30 T cell receptor beta chains below, sequenced in a study of chemoradiotherapy in HPV16-positive cancers. The assay was immunoSEQ multiplex PCR, and TCRdb's table has in-frame clones only and misses some. The sample lists under 25,000 clones, 84% occurring once. Here the sequenced sample was blood, taken from a patient who underwent chemoradiotherapy. These TCRs come from a human donor with HPV-associated anogenital cancer.

The DNA for the CDR3 is TGTGCCAGCAAGGGACAGGGACCTGGTGAGCAGTTCTTC. Translated: CASKGQGPGEQFF. The V call is TRBV27, the J call TRBJ2-1; 9 bases line up with TRBD1. Germline V gene data show CDR1 as MNHEY and CDR2 as SMNVEV (reference sequence). The CDR3 sequence is 13 residues long. V lost 7 bases, J lost 9 bases, and 7 bases stayed unmatched.

V usage is TRBV6-6 and J usage is TRBJ1-5; 10 bases match TRBD1. Germline V gene lookup returns CDR1 MNHNY and CDR2 SVGAGI (reference sequence). The CDR3 loop spans 15 amino acids. V trimming: 7 bases; J trimming: 6 bases; junction bases outside the gene matches: 9. The CDR3: CASTTRTGGSQPQHF. DNA of the CDR3: TGTGCCAGCACCACACGGACAGGGGGGAGTCAGCCCCAGCATTTT.

A few counts support this clone. This chain connects TRBV1 to TRBJ1-1; TRBD1 is taken as the D call from the table, unchecked against the DNA. TRBV1 is a pseudogene segment. The CDR3 loop spans 12 amino acids. The CDR3 DNA reads as TGCACCAGCAGCCAGACAGGCCGTGAAGCTTTCTTT. Amino acid sequence: CTSSQTGREAFF.

Comments on this clone: One junction end does not reproduce the germline sequence, and a read error may be involved. The chain uses TRBV7-9 and TRBJ2-7; D unresolved. Germline loops: CDR1 SEHNR, CDR2 FQNEAQ (reference sequence). This CDR3 has 18 residues. CDR3 amino acids: CASSPIQLVRLFPYEQYF. The CDR3 DNA follows: TGTGCCAGCAGCCCAATCCAACTCGTCAGGCTGTTCCCCTATGAGCAGTACTTC.

The chain recombines TRBV7-7 with TRBJ2-7; 8 bases match TRBD2. J gave up 6 bases and V 2 bases, and 3 bases lay outside the gene matches. The CDR3 extends over 13 amino acids. Germline V lookup: CDR1 SSHAT, CDR2 FNYEAQ (reference sequence). The CDR3 nucleotides read TGTGCCAGCAGCTTATCGGGGGGGCGCGAGCAGTACTTC. Protein product: CASSLSGGREQYF.

V and J are TRBV10-3 and TRBJ1-5, with D perhaps TRBD1 (5 bases). Germline V gene sequence: CDR1 ENHRY, CDR2 SYGVKD. CDR3 length equals 15 residues. V dropped 0 bases and J dropped 2 bases, with 8 bases sitting between them. The CDR3 protein is CAISESGDGNQPQHF. DNA of the CDR3: TGTGCCATCAGTGAGTCAGGGGACGGCAATCAGCCCCAGCATTTT.

The genes are TRBV11-2 and TRBJ2-1, with 9 positions matching TRBD2. Trimming took 5 bases from V and 3 from J; bases not matched to a gene: 14. The CDR3 extends over 18 amino acids. Germline V lookup: CDR1 SGHAT, CDR2 FQNNGV. Here the CDR3 reads CASSPRGGSGGDYNEQFF. CDR3 sequence (DNA): TGTGCCAGCAGCCCTAGGGGGGGTAGCGGGGGTGACTACAATGAGCAGTTCTTC. The whole variable domain, filled in from reference TRBV11-2 and TRBJ2-1, reads EAGVAQSPRYKIIEKRQSVAFWCNPISGHATLYWYQQILGQGPKLLIQFQNNGVVDDSQLPKDRFSAERLKGVDSTLKIQPAKLEDSAVYLCASSPRGGSGGDYNEQFFGPGTRLTVL.

V usage is TRBV13 and J usage is TRBJ2-1; no reliable D call. Germline-derived CDR1 and CDR2 are PRHDT and FYEKMQ (reference sequence). The CDR3 has 13 amino acids. V lost 4 bases and J lost 4, with 8 bases in between. The CDR3: CASSSPSYNEQFF. The CDR3, as DNA: TGTGCCAGCAGCTCCCCCTCGTACAATGAGCAGTTCTTC.

The chain has TRBV6-1 and TRBJ2-7, with a tentative D call TRBD2 (5 bases). CDR3 length equals 14 residues. Trimming shortened V by 7 bases and J by 3 bases, and 16 bases separated the two germline ends. Germline CDR1 is MNHNS and CDR2 is SASEGT. DNA of the CDR3: TGTGCCAGCACTATACCCCCGGGAAACTACGAGCAGTACTTC. It encodes CASTIPPGNYEQYF.

The gene calls are TRBV5-1 and TRBJ2-7; TRBD1 agrees at 8 bases. Germline CDR1 SGHRS, CDR2 YFSETQ. The CDR3 totals 17 residues. The junction had 16 bases not matched to a gene; V was cut back by 2 bases and J by 6 bases. CDR3 nucleotide sequence: TGCGCCAGCAGCTTCTCTCCACTAGGACAGGGTCCGGGCGAGCAGTACTTC. It is translated as CASSFSPLGQGPGEQYF.

This rearrangement joins TRBV28 to TRBJ1-5, with D maybe TRBD1 (6 bases). Trimming took 2 bases from V and 7 from J, leaving 12 bases between them. Germline CDR1 is MDHEN and CDR2 is SYDVKM. This CDR3 has 14 amino acids. CDR3 residues: CASSLNRERQPQHF. The CDR3 nucleotides are TGTGCCAGCAGTTTAAACAGGGAAAGGCAGCCCCAGCATTTT.

The V and J genes are TRBV19 and TRBJ1-2, with 12 bases that match TRBD1. Trimming at V came to 3 bases and at J to 6 bases, leaving 5 bases not matched to a gene. Germline CDR1 and CDR2: LNHDA and SQIVND (reference sequence). The CDR3 sequence is 15 residues long. CDR3 region: CASSMLGQGADGYTF. The CDR3 nucleotides are TGTGCCAGTAGTATGCTGGGACAGGGGGCCGATGGCTACACCTTC.

The J gene is TRBJ1-5, the V gene TRBV28; D remains unclear. Trimming took 7 bases from V and 4 from J, leaving 14 bases between them. Germline-derived CDR1 and CDR2 are MDHEN and SYDVKM. The CDR3 is 14 amino acids. The CDR3 DNA reads TGTGCCAGCATCCCGGCGTGGGGTAATCAGCCCCAGCATTTT. Its translation: CASIPAWGNQPQHF.

This clone was detected only once. The rearrangement uses TRBV5-5 and TRBJ1-4; possible D gene TRBD1, 6 bases. CDR1 and CDR2 from the germline V gene are SGHKS and YYEKEE (reference sequence). The ends were cut back, 4 bases at V and 4 bases at J, with 17 bases in the middle. This CDR3 contains 16 residues. The CDR3 spells CASSTKRGGNNEKLFF. The CDR3 region has the DNA TGTGCCAGCAGCACAAAGAGAGGGGGTAATAATGAAAAACTGTTTTTT.

The chain is built from TRBV5-6 and TRBJ2-5; 8 positions match TRBD1. CDR1 and CDR2 from the germline V gene are SGHDT and YYEEEE. V lost 0 bases and J lost 4; bases outside the gene matches: 2. The CDR3 runs 14 residues. For the CDR3, the DNA is TGTGCCAGCAGCTTGGTACAGGGGGTAGAGACCCAGTACTTC. Translated: CASSLVQGVETQYF.

The chain links TRBV5-4 to TRBJ2-1; the match to TRBD2 covers 9 bases. The V segment lost 8 bases and the J segment 5 bases; nucleotides outside the gene matches: 2. The germline CDR1 and CDR2 sequences are SGHNT and YYREEE (reference sequence). CDR3 length: 12 residues. The DNA of the CDR3 is TGTGCCAGTAAGCGGGGGGACAATGAGCAGTTCTTC. Amino acid sequence: CASKRGDNEQFF.

This chain links TRBV11-1 with TRBJ2-1; weak D call: TRBD2 (6 bases). Germline V gene data show CDR1 as SGHAT and CDR2 as FQDESV (reference sequence). Trimming took 5 bases from V and 2 from J, leaving 10 bases between them. This CDR3 has 14 residues. The CDR3 protein is CASSPSGAYNEQFF. The CDR3 DNA is TGTGCCAGCAGCCCTTCGGGGGCCTACAATGAGCAGTTCTTC.

The rearrangement links TRBV6-5 to TRBJ1-2, with D unresolved. Germline values: CDR1 MNHEY, CDR2 SVGAGI. The CDR3 has 14 residues. V was pared by 6 bases and J by 3 bases, with 14 bases between. The CDR3: CASSVLRTDYGYTF. The CDR3 DNA sequence: TGTGCCAGCAGCGTTCTCCGGACGGACTATGGCTACACCTTC.

This chain uses TRBV19 with TRBJ2-7; the match to TRBD1 covers 7 bases. The V gene's germline CDR1 is LNHDA and CDR2 SQIVND (reference sequence). The CDR3 has 14 residues. V gave up 5 bases and J gave up 1 base; unmatched junction bases: 5. The DNA for the CDR3 is TGTGCCAGTAGTTACACAGGGGCTTCCTACGAGCAGTACTTC. It codes for CASSYTGASYEQYF. Looking up the rest from reference TRBV19 and TRBJ2-7 gives the full variable domain: DGGITQSPKYLFRKEGQNVTLSCEQNLNHDAMYWYRQDPGQGLRLIYYSQIVNDFQKGDIAEGYSVSREKKESFPLTVTSAQKNPTAFYLCASSYTGASYEQYFGPGTRLTVT.

The chain recombines TRBV5-1 with TRBJ2-5; 12 nucleotides line up with TRBD2. Germline V gene data show CDR1 as SGHRS and CDR2 as YFSETQ. Trimming cost V 1 base and J 5 bases; bases outside gene matches: 9. The CDR3 consists of 17 residues. This CDR3 is CASSLSLAGGPPETQYF. The CDR3 nucleotides read TGCGCCAGCAGCTTGAGCCTAGCGGGGGGGCCGCCGGAGACCCAGTACTTC.

This chain links TRBV5-4 with TRBJ2-7; unclear D gene. V was clipped by 3 bases and J by 5 bases, with 6 bases between them. The germline V gene encodes CDR1 SGHNT and CDR2 YYREEE (reference sequence). CDR3 size: 11 residues. The CDR3 sequence is CASSWRDEQYF. The CDR3 DNA reads as TGTGCCAGCAGCTGGCGCGACGAGCAGTACTTC.

V and J are TRBV27 and TRBJ1-6, with D possibly being TRBD1 (5 bases). This CDR3 is 15 amino acids long. Per the germline V gene, CDR1 is MNHEY and CDR2 is SMNVEV (reference sequence). V was shortened by 2 bases and J by 7 bases, with 12 bases between the two germline ends. CDR3 amino acids: CASSLQEWGNSPLHF. CDR3 in DNA: TGTGCCAGCAGTTTACAGGAGTGGGGCAATTCACCCCTCCACTTT.

V is TRBV2 and J is TRBJ2-7; D may be TRBD1 or TRBD2 (5 bases each). Trimming cost V 7 bases and J 1 base, with 11 bases left between them. The CDR3 is made up of 13 amino acids. Per the germline V gene, CDR1 is SNHLY and CDR2 is FYNNEI. The CDR3 sequence is CASMRGGSYEQYF. CDR3 DNA: TGTGCCAGCATGAGGGGCGGATCCTACGAGCAGTACTTC.

The chain recombines TRBV6-5 with TRBJ1-6; D not resolved. CDR1 MNHEY and CDR2 SVGAGI come from the germline V gene. CDR3 length: 16 amino acids. V was pared by 4 bases and J by 6 bases, with 16 bases between. In DNA, the CDR3 is TGTGCCAGCAGTTTGGAAAAAGGACCCCTTAATTCACCCCTCCACTTT. Translated, it gives CASSLEKGPLNSPLHF.

The V and J genes are TRBV19 and TRBJ2-7, with 8 bases lining up with TRBD1. J gave up 6 bases and V 6 bases, and 10 bases lay outside the gene matches. CDR1 and CDR2 from the germline V gene are LNHDA and SQIVND (reference sequence). The CDR3 extends over 14 amino acids. The CDR3 reads CASSEDRVRSEQYF. As DNA, the CDR3 is TGTGCCAGTAGCGAGGACAGGGTCCGATCCGAGCAGTACTTC.

This clone was detected a few times. V gene TRBV11-2 combines with J gene TRBJ2-2; D uncertain. The length of the CDR3 is 17 residues. Germline V gives CDR1 SGHAT, CDR2 FQNNGV. V shed 2 bases and J shed 0 bases, with 13 bases lying between them. In nucleotides, the CDR3 is TGTGCCAGCAGCTTACTTGGGAAGTCCACGAACACCGGGGAGCTGTTTTTT. This encodes CASSLLGKSTNTGELFF.

V gene TRBV6-5 combines with J gene TRBJ2-1; a possible D gene is TRBD2 (6 bases). This CDR3 spans 15 amino acids. The V and J ends lost 0 bases and 8 bases respectively, with 14 bases between them. Per germline, CDR1 MNHEY and CDR2 SVGAGI. CDR3 sequence reads: CASSYSIRGTDEQFF. Written as DNA, the CDR3 is TGTGCCAGCAGTTACTCGATTCGGGGGACGGATGAGCAGTTCTTC.

The chain joins TRBV7-8 to TRBJ1-1, with 12 bases aligning to TRBD1. Germline V gene data show CDR1 as SGHVS and CDR2 as FQNEAQ. The junction had 6 bases not matched to a gene; V was cut back by 4 bases and J by 3 bases. CDR3 length equals 16 residues. CDR3 sequence: CASSWGQGAGDTEAFF. The CDR3 bases are TGTGCCAGCAGCTGGGGACAGGGGGCCGGCGACACTGAAGCTTTCTTT. The full variable domain, rest sourced from reference TRBV7-8 and TRBJ1-1, is GAGVSQSPRYKVAKRGQDVALRCDPISGHVSLFWYQQALGQGPEFLTYFQNEAQLDKSGLPSDRFFAERPEGSVSTLKIQRTQQEDSAVYLCASSWGQGAGDTEAFFGQGTRLTVV.

The chain carries TRBV2 and TRBJ2-2; possibly TRBD1 or TRBD2 for D (6 bases each). The CDR3 contains 13 residues. Germline assignment: CDR1 SNHLY and CDR2 FYNNEI. Trimming took 6 bases from V and 7 from J, leaving 12 bases between them. CDR3: CASRRQEGGELFF. As DNA, the CDR3 is TGTGCCAGCAGACGACAGGAGGGCGGGGAGCTGTTTTTT.

CDR3 nucleotides: TGTGCCAGCAGTTACAGGGGGCTGGACGGCTACACCTTC. It is translated as CASSYRGLDGYTF. The V and J genes are TRBV6-5 and TRBJ1-2; 7 bases are a match to TRBD1. In germline, CDR1 is MNHEY, CDR2 SVGAGI. Germline trimming cut 2 bases from V and 8 bases from J; bases unmatched to any gene: 5. The CDR3 is made up of 13 amino acids.